This is a list of T cell receptor beta chains from one sample in a study of CD8 T cells in ankylosing spondylitis. One entry per CDR3 protein, called by TCRdb with MiXCR from the 5' RACE reads. The table includes some 130,000 distinct CDR3 sequences, approximately 14% detected once. Sequenced sample: blood, either unsorted or a sorted T cell fraction (not recorded which). These receptors all come from a female donor with ankylosing spondylitis or in good health (not recorded which). CDR3s include the opening cysteine and the closing phenylalanine or tryptophan. Fields, in order: D gene, clone size, J gene, V gene, CDR3 DNA, CDR3 protein. A D gene is named only where the DNA matches it firmly. Where a row states a size, it is once, few, many or the class of an expanded clone; other rows omit it.

D: NA; size: NA; J: TRBJ2-7; V: TRBV2; DNA: TGTGCCAGCACCAGGACACAGTACGAGCAGTACTTC; CDR3: CASTRTQYEQYF
D: TRBD2; size: NA; J: TRBJ2-1; V: TRBV19; DNA: TGTGCCAGTAGTTCTCGACTAGCGGGAGCCCCCTACAATGAGCAGTTCTTC; CDR3: CASSSRLAGAPYNEQFF
D: NA; size: many; J: TRBJ1-2; V: TRBV7-3; DNA: TGTGCCAGCAGCTCGGACGGAGGATATGGCTACACCTTC; CDR3: CASSSDGGYGYTF
D: TRBD1; size: many; J: TRBJ2-7; V: TRBV7-7; DNA: TGTGCTAGCAGCTCCGACAGGGTTGGAGAGCAGTACTTC; CDR3: CASSSDRVGEQYF
D: TRBD2; size: many; J: TRBJ2-1; V: TRBV5-1; DNA: TGCGCCAGCAGGCCAACTAGCGGGAAAATGTATGAGCAGTTCTTC; CDR3: CASRPTSGKMYEQFF
D: NA; size: NA; J: TRBJ2-1; V: TRBV5-1; DNA: TGCGCCAGCAGCTTGGTACTAGACGGGGACAATGAGCAGTTCTTC; CDR3: CASSLVLDGDNEQFF
D: NA; size: many; J: TRBJ2-2; V: TRBV10-3; DNA: TGTGCCATCACCTTAACAGACTCATACACCGGGGAGCTGTTTTTT; CDR3: CAITLTDSYTGELFF
D: NA; size: NA; J: TRBJ2-5; V: TRBV21-1; DNA: TGTGCCAGCAGCAAAGGTCATGGTGAGACCCAGTACTTC; CDR3: CASSKGHGETQYF
D: NA; size: few; J: TRBJ2-3; V: TRBV20-1; DNA: TGCAGTGTTTTCCTACCCCCTGCGGGTACGCAGTATTTT; CDR3: CSVFLPPAGTQYF
D: TRBD1; size: few; J: TRBJ2-1; V: TRBV3-1; DNA: TGTGCCAGCAGCCTACAGACAGGGGGCGATTTCTACAATGAGCAGTTCTTC; CDR3: CASSLQTGGDFYNEQFF